The sequence of this T cell receptor beta chain was determined in a study of T cell repertoires in cytomegalovirus infection. Whole-study results and caveats: Public TCR beta family frequency separated CMV-and-HLA carriers, including in an independent cohort.

CDR1 and CDR2 from the germline V gene are MNHEY and SMNVEV (reference sequence). The CDR3 covers 14 residues. Trimming removed 3 bases from V and 2 bases from J, with 10 bases in between. TCRdb re-called the reads through MiXCR, storing one row per CDR3 protein. Of approximately 1,000,000 distinct CDR3 sequences listed, about 33% are singletons. The sample holds many counts of this clonotype. Its antigen is unknown. The source was cultured CD8+ T cells from PBMCs, collected from culture after CMV antigen stimulation. This rearrangement joins TRBV27 to TRBJ1-1; D is unresolved. The receptor's source is a human donor in good health (CMV status not recorded). Some clones in this sample may be carry-over from other donors' samples. The CDR3 DNA sequence: TGTGCCAGCAGTTTCGGCGCGGCAAACACTGAAGCTTTCTTT. Translating it yields CASSFGAANTEAFF.